The 30 T cell receptor beta chains listed next were all sequenced from one sample in a study of cytomegalovirus exposure and HLA in healthy donors. PCR amplification relied on 60 Vbeta primers (plus 13 Jbeta primers). Using immunoSEQ multiplex PCR, the repertoire was profiled, and TCRdb retains in-frame clones only, with some absent. The sample consists of around 94,000 clones, 75% to 80% of them appearing once. Sequenced material: PBMCs. The receptors come from a male donor in good health and CMV-seropositive.

The J gene is TRBJ2-7, the V gene TRBV7-2, with D perhaps TRBD1 (7 bases). The germline CDR1 and CDR2 sequences are SGHTA and FQGNSA. CDR3 length: 16 amino acids. Trimming left V 1 base short and J 4 bases short, with 17 bases between. CDR3 coding DNA: TGTGCCAGCAGCTTAGATGCGGGGACAGTTCCGTACGAGCAGTACTTC. It is translated as CASSLDAGTVPYEQYF.

The V and J genes are TRBV7-3 and TRBJ2-2; TRBD1 matches 8 bases. CDR1 and CDR2 from the germline V gene are SGHTA and FQGTGA. The ends lost 4 bases at V and 4 bases at J; junction bases unmatched: 2. The CDR3 consists of 14 residues. CDR3: CASSSGQVTGELFF. The CDR3 DNA reads TGTGCCAGCAGCTCGGGACAGGTCACCGGGGAGCTGTTTTTT.

The rearrangement uses TRBV7-9 and TRBJ2-7; 9 bases line up with TRBD2. This CDR3 has 16 amino acids. Germline V gene data show CDR1 as SEHNR and CDR2 as FQNEAQ (reference sequence). The junction had 10 bases not matched to a gene; V was cut back by 5 bases and J by 2 bases. The CDR3 loop reads CASSPGEASGTYEQYF. The CDR3 bases are TGTGCCAGCAGCCCCGGGGAGGCTAGCGGGACCTACGAGCAGTACTTC.

This sequence joins TRBV7-9 and TRBJ1-2; possibly TRBD1 for D (5 bases). From germline, CDR1 is SEHNR and CDR2 FQNEAQ (reference sequence). This CDR3 has 12 amino acids. The V end lost 1 base, the J end lost 7 bases, and 7 bases lay between the germline ends. The CDR3 loop is CASSLEGSGYTF. For the CDR3, the DNA is TGTGCCAGCAGCTTAGAGGGGTCTGGCTACACCTTC. The full variable domain, completed using reference TRBV7-9 and TRBJ1-2, is DTGVSQNPRHKITKRGQNVTFRCDPISEHNRLYWYRQTLGQGPEFLTYFQNEAQLEKSRLLSDRFSAERPKGSFSTLEIQRTEQGDSAMYLCASSLEGSGYTFGSGTRLTVV.

This chain links TRBV6-5 with TRBJ1-1, with TRBD1 as a possible D gene (6 bases). CDR3 size: 13 residues. The V gene's germline CDR1 is MNHEY and CDR2 SVGAGI. Trimming shortened V by 2 bases and J by 5 bases, and 9 bases separated the two germline ends. CDR3 residues: CASSYADRTEAFF. For the CDR3, the DNA is TGTGCCAGCAGTTACGCCGACAGGACTGAAGCTTTCTTT.

The chain has TRBV19 and TRBJ2-1, with 7 bases fitting TRBD1. CDR3 size: 15 residues. From germline, CDR1 is LNHDA and CDR2 SQIVND (reference sequence). The ends lost 5 bases at V and 3 bases at J; junction bases unmatched: 7. The DNA of the CDR3 is TGTGCCAGTAGTGGAACCGGGACAGTCTACAATGAGCAGTTCTTC. Encoded protein: CASSGTGTVYNEQFF.

The chain is built from TRBV7-2 and TRBJ2-1, with D unresolved. The CDR3 runs to 13 residues. Trimming stripped 2 bases from V and 5 bases from J, with 7 bases between. The V gene's germline CDR1 is SGHTA and CDR2 FQGNSA. The CDR3 region has the DNA TGTGCCAGCAGCTTAAATTCTCACAATGAGCAGTTCTTC. It translates to CASSLNSHNEQFF.

The chain couples TRBV28 to TRBJ1-2; D is uncertain. Trimming left V 3 bases short and J 4 bases short, with 12 bases between. The CDR3 runs to 14 residues. Germline loops: CDR1 MDHEN, CDR2 SYDVKM. This chain's CDR3 is CASSFPRPSYGYTF. The DNA of the CDR3 is TGTGCCAGCAGTTTCCCTAGACCGAGCTATGGCTACACCTTC.

This clone appeared a few times. The chain combines TRBV4-3 with TRBJ2-6, with D perhaps TRBD1 (5 bases). Germline values: CDR1 LGHNA, CDR2 YSLEER. The CDR3 is made up of 16 amino acids. The V end was cut by 0 bases, the J end by 3 bases, with 9 bases between. This chain's CDR3 is CASSQDKGLGANVLTF. The CDR3 DNA reads TGCGCCAGCAGCCAAGATAAGGGGCTTGGGGCCAACGTCCTGACTTTC.

This sequence joins TRBV18 and TRBJ2-1, with 14 bases lining up with TRBD2. The CDR3 loop spans 16 amino acids. Germline CDR1 reads KGHSH; CDR2 reads LQKENI. V lost 3 bases, J lost 8 bases, and 6 bases stayed unmatched. The CDR3 DNA follows: TGTGCCAGCTCACCTGGGACTAGCGGGAGCGGAGATGAGCAGTTCTTC. This sequence encodes CASSPGTSGSGDEQFF.

V is TRBV6-1 and J is TRBJ2-2; TRBD1 is a possible D gene (6 bases). Germline loops: CDR1 MNHNS, CDR2 SASEGT. The CDR3 runs to 16 residues. Trimming removed 2 bases at V and 2 bases at J, with 12 bases between. As DNA, the CDR3 is TGTGCCAGCAGTGAATCGGGGACACCTAACACCGGGGAGCTGTTTTTT. This sequence encodes CASSESGTPNTGELFF.

This chain uses TRBV5-1 with TRBJ2-1, with 9 bases identical to TRBD2. The V gene end was trimmed by 0 bases and the J gene end by 7 bases; junction bases not matched to a gene: 5. This CDR3 has 15 amino acids. The germline gives CDR1 SGHRS, CDR2 YFSETQ. The DNA of the CDR3 is TGCGCCAGCAGCTTGGAAGGGACTAGCCATAATGAGCAGTTCTTC. Translated: CASSLEGTSHNEQFF.

This clone has more than one count but fewer than ten. The V and J genes are TRBV10-3 and TRBJ2-3; a possible D gene is TRBD2 (6 bases). Germline V gene lookup returns CDR1 ENHRY and CDR2 SYGVKD. This CDR3 has 15 amino acids. V was trimmed by 3 bases and J by 0 bases, leaving 10 bases between them. DNA of the CDR3: TGTGCCATCAGTGATAACAGCGGGAGCACAGATACGCAGTATTTT. Translating it yields CAISDNSGSTDTQYF.

The CDR3 nucleotides are TGTGCCAGCAGCTTCTCAGGGGCTGGGGGAAACACCATATATTTT. It is translated as CASSFSGAGGNTIYF. The genes are TRBV7-8 and TRBJ1-3, with D possibly TRBD1 on 6 matching bases. Looked up from germline, CDR1 is SGHVS and CDR2 is FQNEAQ. The CDR3 contains 15 residues. V lost 3 bases and J lost 4, with 13 bases in between.

This clone has more than one count but fewer than ten. The chain joins TRBV25-1 to TRBJ1-4; D is unresolved. The CDR3 spans 13 residues. The germline gives CDR1 MGHDK, CDR2 SYGVNS. V was cut by 7 bases and J by 4 bases, with 10 bases left in between. In nucleotides, the CDR3 is TGTGCCAGCACAGGAATCTATAATGAAAAACTGTTTTTT. As protein: CASTGIYNEKLFF. Together with reference TRBV25-1 and TRBJ1-4, the CDR3 gives the full variable domain: EADIYQTPRYLVIGTGKKITLECSQTMGHDKMYWYQQDPGMELHLIHYSYGVNSTEKGDLSSESTVSRIRTEHFPLTLESARPSHTSQYLCASTGIYNEKLFFGSGTQLSVL.

The V call is TRBV28, the J call TRBJ2-5; 7 nucleotides match TRBD1. Trimming removed 4 bases from V and 1 base from J; junction bases left unmatched: 6. The length of the CDR3 is 15 residues. CDR1 and CDR2 (germline): MDHEN, SYDVKM. Here the CDR3 reads CASSWAGTAQETQYF. The CDR3 region has the DNA TGTGCCAGCAGTTGGGCCGGGACAGCCCAAGAGACCCAGTACTTC.

This clone occurred a few times. It is likely a read error, because the conserved phenylalanine at the end of the CDR3 is missing. The DNA is omitted, as the CDR3 cannot be located on it reliably, and the CDR3 follows TCRdb's listing. CDR3 in amino acids: CASTGGGSL. The gene calls are TRBV6-7 and TRBJ2-2; the DNA was not compared with TRBD2, the D call given in the table. TRBV6-7 is labeled an ORF, and its function is uncertain. The CDR3 length equals 9 residues, ends included.

The J gene is TRBJ1-2, the V gene TRBV7-9; 8 bases fit TRBD1. J gave up 4 bases and V 5 bases, and 6 bases lay outside the gene matches. This CDR3 has 14 residues. CDR1 and CDR2 (germline): SEHNR, FQNEAQ (reference sequence). As DNA, the CDR3 is TGTGCCAGCAGCCCTGACAGGGGTTCCTATGGCTACACCTTC. It translates to CASSPDRGSYGYTF.

The CDR3 region has the DNA TGTGCCTCCCGGGACAGGGTGTTAGACACCTTC. Its translation: CASRDRVLDTF. The chain recombines TRBV30 with TRBJ1-2, with TRBD1 matching over 9 bases. Germline assignment: CDR1 GTSNPN and CDR2 SVGIG (reference sequence). This CDR3 region has 11 residues. The junction had 9 bases not matched to a gene; V was cut back by 7 bases and J by 12 bases.

This clone was seen once. This rearrangement joins TRBV12-5 to TRBJ2-1, with D possibly TRBD2 on 6 matching bases. CDR3 length equals 19 residues. V lost 6 bases and J lost 0, with 24 bases in between. Germline V gene data show CDR1 as LGHNT and CDR2 as FRNRAP. CDR3 protein: CASGRERPYSGSSYNEQFF. CDR3 DNA: TGTGCTAGTGGGAGAGAAAGGCCGTATAGCGGAAGCTCCTACAATGAGCAGTTCTTC.

In its sample, this clone was seen a few times. The germline gene is not matched at one end of the junction; a read error may be the cause. The rearrangement links TRBV7-9 to TRBJ2-3; D gene ambiguous. There are 15 residues in the CDR3. Germline CDR1 SEHNR, CDR2 FQNEAQ (reference sequence). CDR3: CSSSPAWPFTDTQYF. CDR3 DNA: TGTTCCAGCAGCCCCGCCTGGCCTTTCACAGATACGCAGTATTTT.

This clone has only one observation. This chain joins TRBV28 and TRBJ2-1; 9 nucleotides agree with TRBD1. The germline gives CDR1 MDHEN, CDR2 SYDVKM. The junction had 7 bases not matched to a gene; V was cut back by 6 bases and J by 7 bases. This CDR3 has 14 residues. This CDR3 is CASSPPGQGNEQFF. The CDR3 DNA follows: TGTGCCAGCAGCCCGCCGGGACAGGGAAATGAGCAGTTCTTC.

V is TRBV10-3 and J is TRBJ2-7, with 7 bases matching TRBD1. This CDR3 comprises 13 residues. V trimming: 5 bases; J trimming: 2 bases; junction bases outside the gene matches: 3. Per the germline V gene, CDR1 is ENHRY and CDR2 is SYGVKD. Here the CDR3 DNA reads TGTGCCATCAGTATAGGACAGGCCTACGAGCAGTACTTC. This sequence encodes CAISIGQAYEQYF.

The rearrangement joins TRBV7-8 to TRBJ2-5; 11 bases match TRBD2. Germline CDR1 reads SGHVS; CDR2 reads FQNEAQ. The trim removed 6 bases at V and 5 bases at J, leaving 11 bases unmatched. The CDR3 has 16 amino acids. The CDR3: CASSPLSGRAYETQYF. Here the CDR3 DNA reads TGTGCCAGCAGTCCTCTTAGCGGGAGGGCGTATGAGACCCAGTACTTC.

The rearrangement uses TRBV5-1 and TRBJ1-4; tentative D call: TRBD1 (5 bases). Germline V CDR1 and CDR2: SGHRS, YFSETQ. There are 15 residues in the CDR3. The ends were cut back, 0 bases at V and 3 bases at J, with 9 bases in the middle. CDR3 bases: TGCGCCAGCAGCTTGGTGGCAGGGCCTAATGAAAAACTGTTTTTT. The encoded protein is CASSLVAGPNEKLFF.

The chain couples TRBV7-2 to TRBJ1-1, with 12 bases identical to TRBD1. Germline values: CDR1 SGHTA, CDR2 FQGNSA. The V segment lost 3 bases and the J segment 8 bases; nucleotides outside the gene matches: 10. The CDR3 is made up of 16 amino acids. The DNA for the CDR3 is TGTGCCAGCAGCTTGGGGGACAGGGGGCGTCGTAGAGAAGCTTTCTTT. Protein sequence: CASSLGDRGRRREAFF.

V usage is TRBV6-1 and J usage is TRBJ2-3, with D hard to call. The V gene's germline CDR1 is MNHNS and CDR2 SASEGT. The CDR3 is made up of 12 amino acids. V was clipped by 7 bases and J by 0 bases, with 5 bases between them. CDR3 DNA sequence: TGTGCCAGCACACGGAGCACAGATACGCAGTATTTT. This encodes CASTRSTDTQYF.

The rearrangement uses TRBV28 and TRBJ1-3; D is ambiguous. Looked up from germline, CDR1 is MDHEN and CDR2 is SYDVKM. The ends were cut back, 3 bases at V and 2 bases at J, with 8 bases in the middle. The length of the CDR3 is 14 residues. CDR3 in amino acids: CASSFLQPGNTIYF. The CDR3 bases are TGTGCCAGCAGTTTTCTACAGCCTGGAAACACCATATATTTT.

The J gene is TRBJ1-1, the V gene TRBV27; TRBD1 is a possible D gene (6 bases). Germline V CDR1 and CDR2: MNHEY, SMNVEV (reference sequence). Trimming pared 4 bases from V and 1 base from J, leaving 10 bases between. The CDR3 is made up of 14 amino acids. The CDR3: CASSSGARNTEAFF. The CDR3 DNA sequence: TGTGCCAGCAGTTCAGGGGCCAGGAACACTGAAGCTTTCTTT.

The chain couples TRBV11-3 to TRBJ2-7, with D possibly being TRBD2 (5 bases). Germline assignment: CDR1 SGHNT and CDR2 YENEEA. The CDR3 contains 11 residues. V was clipped by 7 bases and J by 4 bases, with 8 bases between them. Here the CDR3 reads CASIRRYEQYF. The CDR3 region has the DNA TGTGCCAGCATCCGGAGGTACGAGCAGTACTTC.